These T cell receptor beta chains were read from a single sample in a study of human T cells and chemical hapten exposure. TCRdb reanalysed the RACE reads using MiXCR and keeps one entry per CDR3 protein. The sample yields 380,000 or so distinct CDR3 sequences, roughly 6% seen once. The input for sequencing was whole blood, taken in connection with sensitization to the hapten diphenylcyclopropenone (DPC). Every receptor here comes from a woman under 30 with alopecia areata. Some clones in this sample may be carry-over from other donors' samples. Each CDR3 is given with its conserved first and last residue. Fields, in order: CDR3 protein, J gene, V gene, CDR3 length.

CDR3aa: CASSLDLLNRASGNTIYF; j_gene: TRBJ1-3; v_gene: TRBV7-9; len: 18
CDR3aa: CASSLSQDSGANVLTF; j_gene: TRBJ2-6; v_gene: TRBV28; len: 16
CDR3aa: CASSLKASGGTDTQYF; j_gene: TRBJ2-3; v_gene: TRBV27; len: 16
CDR3aa: CASSRGQHQETQYF; j_gene: TRBJ2-5; v_gene: TRBV11-1; len: 14
CDR3aa: CASSPARHYGYTF; j_gene: TRBJ1-2; v_gene: TRBV28; len: 13
CDR3aa: CASSLGGVSSGAFF; j_gene: TRBJ1-1; v_gene: TRBV28; len: 14
CDR3aa: CSARWGAESQPQHF; j_gene: TRBJ1-5; v_gene: TRBV20-1; len: 14
CDR3aa: CASSQDYNQPQHF; j_gene: TRBJ1-5; v_gene: TRBV4-2; len: 13
CDR3aa: CASSPQGVGEKLFF; j_gene: TRBJ1-4; v_gene: TRBV18; len: 14
CDR3aa: CASSYLTGGDGYTF; j_gene: TRBJ1-2; v_gene: TRBV6-5; len: 14
CDR3aa: CASSGREDSYNSPLHF; j_gene: TRBJ1-6; v_gene: TRBV6-5; len: 16
CDR3aa: CASSSLGGASKQGYTF; j_gene: TRBJ1-2; v_gene: TRBV12-3/TRBV12-4; len: 16
CDR3aa: CSVEDGGGTGELFF; j_gene: TRBJ2-2; v_gene: TRBV29-1; len: 14
CDR3aa: CASSPLAGWPQETQYF; j_gene: TRBJ2-5; v_gene: TRBV6-5; len: 16
CDR3aa: CASSDGTGEAFF; j_gene: TRBJ1-1; v_gene: TRBV2; len: 12
CDR3aa: CASSGGGYEQFF; j_gene: TRBJ2-1; v_gene: TRBV5-6; len: 12
CDR3aa: CASSLEVPVQETQYF; j_gene: TRBJ2-5; v_gene: TRBV7-2; len: 15
CDR3aa: CASKRGLGGTELFF; j_gene: TRBJ1-4; v_gene: TRBV2; len: 14
CDR3aa: CASSLGWGMNTEAFF; j_gene: TRBJ1-1; v_gene: TRBV5-1; len: 15
CDR3aa: CASGWGRETYNEQFF; j_gene: TRBJ2-1; v_gene: TRBV6-5; len: 15
CDR3aa: CATGNWRRSRETQYF; j_gene: TRBJ2-5; v_gene: TRBV21-1; len: 15
CDR3aa: CSARGPGLATIEQYF; j_gene: TRBJ2-7; v_gene: TRBV20-1; len: 15
CDR3aa: CASSPDLTGVNEKLFF; j_gene: TRBJ1-4; v_gene: TRBV7-9; len: 16
CDR3aa: CASSRTANEQFF; j_gene: TRBJ2-1; v_gene: TRBV7-9; len: 12
CDR3aa: CATSDAGQGGKKQYF; j_gene: TRBJ2-7; v_gene: TRBV24-1; len: 15
CDR3aa: CASRSLRTGARSSYEQYF; j_gene: TRBJ2-7; v_gene: TRBV2; len: 18
CDR3aa: CASSQLSYIGQGNEQFF; j_gene: TRBJ2-1; v_gene: TRBV4-3; len: 17
CDR3aa: CASSRNREDTQYF; j_gene: TRBJ2-3; v_gene: TRBV27; len: 13
CDR3aa: CAISELGGTNEKLFF; j_gene: TRBJ1-4; v_gene: TRBV10-3; len: 15
CDR3aa: CASSKGRPSTDTQYF; j_gene: TRBJ2-3; v_gene: TRBV7-8; len: 15
CDR3aa: CAITLSRTTEAFF; j_gene: TRBJ1-1; v_gene: TRBV10-3; len: 13
CDR3aa: CSASGSTDTQYF; j_gene: TRBJ2-3; v_gene: TRBV20-1; len: 12
CDR3aa: CSALDREQPQHF; j_gene: TRBJ1-5; v_gene: TRBV20-1; len: 12
CDR3aa: CASSQVGAATDTQYF; j_gene: TRBJ2-3; v_gene: TRBV4-3; len: 15
CDR3aa: CASDSGSYNEQFF; j_gene: TRBJ2-1; v_gene: TRBV12-3/TRBV12-4; len: 13
CDR3aa: CASSRPGQGNYGYTF; j_gene: TRBJ1-2; v_gene: TRBV7-8; len: 15
CDR3aa: CASSLGAEAYSPLHF; j_gene: TRBJ1-6; v_gene: TRBV7-9; len: 15
CDR3aa: CASRDREDQPQHF; j_gene: TRBJ1-5; v_gene: TRBV6-5; len: 13
CDR3aa: CASSSRTGGLGYTF; j_gene: TRBJ1-2; v_gene: TRBV5-5; len: 14
CDR3aa: CASSLSTPSTEAFF; j_gene: TRBJ1-1; v_gene: TRBV27; len: 14
CDR3aa: CASSLVGGLQGSPLHF; j_gene: TRBJ1-6; v_gene: TRBV7-2; len: 16
CDR3aa: CASSSVAETQYF; j_gene: TRBJ2-5; v_gene: TRBV6-2/TRBV6-3; len: 12